This TCR beta chain was obtained from a study of OX40 agonist ivuxolimab in advanced cancers. Overall study context: Cancers in dose escalation were hepatocellular, melanoma, renal cell and head and neck. Of mixed ages from roughly 23 to 85 and averaging about 60 years, the group was almost 85% male.

Assay used: immunoSEQ multiplex PCR; TCRdb lists only in-frame clones, some missing. This table has approximately 97,000 clones, roughly 90% appearing once. Study results and caveats: Compared with CD4+, CD8+ T cells on average had more expanded clones. It was also the case that some nonresponders had low normalized T-cell clonal expansion.

There are 14 residues in the CDR3. Germline assignment: CDR1 MNHEY and CDR2 SVGAGI. To note about this clone: Its target is unknown.

The source is an adult with an advanced solid tumor such as melanoma, head and neck, liver or kidney cancer. V is TRBV6-5 and J is TRBJ2-5; D possibly corresponds to TRBD2 (5 bases). The J call may be wrong; the DNA end is better matched by TRBJ2-7. The sample in question was CD4+ or CD8+ T cells sorted from blood, obtained in a trial of the OX40 agonist ivuxolimab. CDR3 loop: CASSYSSYGNEQYF. The CDR3 region has the DNA TGTGCCAGCAGTTACAGCTCCTACGGGAACGAGCAGTACTTC.